This record concerns one T cell receptor beta chain sequence. CDR3 size: 14 residues. V was pared by 2 bases and J by 4 bases, with 2 bases of the junction left unmatched. From germline, CDR1 is MDHEN and CDR2 SYDVKM. The data derive from a study of blood T cell repertoires in COVID-19. Method: immunoSEQ multiplex PCR; TCRdb's copy keeps in-frame clones and lacks some. The table shows roughly 20,000 clones, with approximately 88% occurring only once. Sequenced sample: peripheral blood. The chain joins TRBV28 to TRBJ2-1; 7 nucleotides line up with TRBD2. The source is a human donor in a cohort sampled during active COVID-19. The donor label of this sample is uncertain. CDR3 residues: CASSLSGIYNEQFF. DNA of the CDR3: TGTGCCAGCAGTTTAAGCGGGATATACAATGAGCAGTTCTTC.